This TCR beta chain was recorded in a study of blood T cells in healthy people across ages (dated by TCRdb to between 2015 and 2016). For the study in its entirety: In model experiments, template switching captured roughly one uniquely barcoded TCR beta cDNA molecule for every two T cells. The study analyzed two additional independent replicas of 1 million unique cDNA reads from the same blood draw for two donors, one aged 18 to 29 and one aged 80 or older. Four age groups were formed from the donors: young (average roughly 16 years), middle-aged (around 37), aged (about 62) and long-lived (less than 85). The study measured age-related changes in TCR beta repertoire diversity using deep sequencing normalized with unique cDNA molecular identifiers. Donors of different ages were randomly distributed across sequencing lanes to avoid experimental bias.

To prepare the library, 5' RACE was applied. The data were produced on an Illumina HiSeq 2500. A second PCR of about 7 to 12 cycles was run with a J-beta primer mix and a sample-barcoded 5' primer. A unique molecular identifier was introduced onto each TCR beta cDNA molecule by a template-switch 5' adaptor carrying 12 random nucleotides. At least 3 million CDR3-containing paired-end reads were obtained from each sample. First-strand cDNA synthesis was performed from all RNA using the Mint cDNA synthesis kit, with priming by a TRBC-specific oligonucleotide. Following uracil-DNA glycosylase treatment, all cDNA underwent a first 18-cycle PCR with the universal primers M1SS and BC2_uni_R. Per the original workflow: For normalization, 1 million high-quality reads were randomly selected from each sample, with every read carrying a distinct molecular identifier. Reads sharing molecular identifiers were discarded rather than binned into consensus sequences. CDR3 identification, clonotype clustering and error correction used MiTCR with a Q25 quality threshold and the strictest error-elimination algorithm. Lower-bound total TCR beta diversity was estimated with a nonparametric unseen species model using Euler transformation. Using fastp at Q25 and MiXCR, TCRdb reprocessed the public reads and kept productive beta chains. Rows with a matching CDR3 protein are joined into one entry that keeps the most common DNA and genes. These V and J calls derive from TCRdb rather than the authors' analysis. Across this sample there are 650,000 to 800,000 distinct CDR3 sequences, with 52% seen only once. 13% of the sample rests with the top ten.

In its sample, this clonotype was seen many times. No antigen is known for it. One base away there is no much larger clone; base qualities are not given. Trimming costs V 4 bases and J 3 bases, and their ends lie 7 bases apart. CDR1 and CDR2, looked up from the germline V gene, are MDHEN and SYDVKM. Inclusive of the bounding cysteine and phenylalanine, the CDR3 is 12 residues long. The retained sequence is limited to the CDR3, 36 bases, with the frame set at the first base. The 35 to 40 donors, aged about 6 to 95 years, were systemically healthy Caucasian individuals from Russia. Approximately 10 milliliters of peripheral blood were collected from each donor into EDTA-treated Vacutainer tubes. PBMCs were isolated by Ficoll-Paque density-gradient centrifugation, with at least 7 million obtained per sample. Total RNA was extracted from PBMCs with Trizol reagent, with at least 6 micrograms obtained per sample. For every donor, flow cytometry on a PBMC aliquot measured the percentage of naive CD45RAhigh/CD27high T cells.

Study-wide conclusions, independent of this receptor: Because profiling used bulk unsorted PBMCs, naive and antigen-experienced compartments could not be compared conclusively. As age increased, observed TCR beta diversity per million T cells dropped in a roughly linear way, and a significant reduction was already evident by age about 40. Estimates of total diversity based on one million sequenced T cells were considered lower bounds and underestimates. Because the CMV infection status of the donors was unknown, age-related changes in expanded clonotypes may potentially have been confounded. The long-lived group showed more naive CD4+ T cells, fewer expanded clones and increased TCR diversity than the aged group, suggesting age selection. A strong correlation was found between observed TCR beta diversity and the percentage of naive T cells measured by flow cytometry.

This TCR came from a woman of 80 years or more in good health. The rearranged chain carries TRBV28 and TRBJ2-7; the D gene remains uncertain. Sequences were obtained from blood. The CDR3 region: CASSSRSYEQYF. The nucleotides read TGTGCCAGCAGTTCCAGGAGCTACGAGCAGTACTTC.